One sample yielded the 29 T cell receptor beta chains listed below, sequenced in a study of PD-L1 blockade in urothelial cancer. Specified time point: peripheral blood 6 weeks after treatment start. Only in-frame clones appear in the TCRdb table, and some are missing; sequencing was by immunoSEQ multiplex PCR. The data show 120,000 or so clones, roughly 83% seen once. This specimen consisted of PBMCs, obtained around atezolizumab (anti-PD-L1) treatment. The receptors were gathered from a man aged 50 to 60 with urothelial cancer.

V is TRBV19 and J is TRBJ2-7; TRBD2 aligns across 9 bases. Germline CDR1 is LNHDA and CDR2 is SQIVND (reference sequence). Trimming took 5 bases from V and 4 from J; bases not matched to a gene: 15. This CDR3 contains 17 residues. The CDR3 reads CASSRLIAGEPAYEQYF. For the CDR3, the DNA is TGTGCCAGTAGTCGACTCATAGCGGGAGAACCCGCTTACGAGCAGTACTTC.

This chain joins TRBV13 and TRBJ2-2; D gene unclear. Trimming took off 1 base at V and 4 bases at J, with 13 bases between the two ends. CDR3 size: 16 residues. Germline lookup yields CDR1 PRHDT and CDR2 FYEKMQ (reference sequence). CDR3 DNA: TGTGCCAGCAGCTTAGCCCTGGGTCTAGGCACCGGGGAGCTGTTTTTT. Protein sequence: CASSLALGLGTGELFF.

The chain employs TRBV11-3 and TRBJ2-1, with D possibly TRBD1 on 5 matching bases. The CDR3 is 14 residues long. The V end was cut by 0 bases, the J end by 4 bases, with 7 bases between. Germline V gene sequence: CDR1 SGHNT, CDR2 YENEEA. CDR3 region: CASSLEAGYNEQFF. The DNA of the CDR3 is TGTGCCAGCAGCTTAGAGGCAGGGTACAATGAGCAGTTCTTC. Complete variable domain (other parts from reference TRBV11-3 and TRBJ2-1): EAGVVQSPRYKIIEKKQPVAFWCNPISGHNTLYWYLQNLGQGPELLIRYENEEAVDDSQLPKDRFSAERLKGVDSTLKIQPAELGDSAVYLCASSLEAGYNEQFFGPGTRLTVL.

The rearrangement uses TRBV4-1 and TRBJ2-5; D unresolved. CDR3 length equals 13 residues. The V and J ends lost 1 base and 2 bases respectively, with 5 bases between them. CDR1 is MGHRA and CDR2 is YSYEKL in the germline V gene. CDR3 in amino acids: CASSQGRQETQYF. The CDR3 DNA sequence: TGCGCCAGCAGCCAAGGGCGGCAAGAGACCCAGTACTTC.

This clone was seen a single time. This chain connects TRBV29-1 to TRBJ1-4, with a tentative D call TRBD1 (5 bases). The CDR3 loop spans 15 amino acids. The ends were cut back, 4 bases at V and 5 bases at J, with 17 bases in the middle. Germline V gene sequence: CDR1 SQVTM, CDR2 ANQGSEA. For the CDR3, the DNA is TGCAGCGTTGCCACAACAGGACATGGCAATGAAAAACTGTTTTTT. Residues: CSVATTGHGNEKLFF.

This clone appeared once. This rearrangement joins TRBV19 to TRBJ2-5, with D possibly matching TRBD1 (6 bases). Germline V gene lookup returns CDR1 LNHDA and CDR2 SQIVND (reference sequence). This CDR3 comprises 13 residues. Trimming pared 9 bases from V and 0 bases from J, leaving 11 bases between. DNA for the CDR3: TGTGCCAGCTCTGACAGGTACCAAGAGACCCAGTACTTC. Protein sequence: CASSDRYQETQYF. Complete variable domain (other parts from reference TRBV19 and TRBJ2-5): DGGITQSPKYLFRKEGQNVTLSCEQNLNHDAMYWYRQDPGQGLRLIYYSQIVNDFQKGDIAEGYSVSREKKESFPLTVTSAQKNPTAFYLCASSDRYQETQYFGPGTRLLVL.

The chain couples TRBV2 to TRBJ2-3; weak D call: TRBD2 (5 bases). CDR3 length equals 13 residues. The germline CDR1 and CDR2 sequences are SNHLY and FYNNEI. V lost 7 bases, J lost 4 bases, and 12 bases lay in between. CDR3 nucleotide sequence: TGTGCCAGCATGACGGGATTCTCAGATACGCAGTATTTT. It yields the protein CASMTGFSDTQYF.

The genes are TRBV11-3 and TRBJ2-2, with a weak D call TRBD1 (6 bases). The CDR3 length is 14 residues. Per the germline V gene, CDR1 is SGHNT and CDR2 is YENEEA. V was cut by 9 bases and J by 4 bases, with 15 bases left in between. The CDR3 sequence: CASATGTSTGELFF. The CDR3 nucleotides are TGTGCCAGTGCAACAGGGACCAGCACCGGGGAGCTGTTTTTT.

The chain employs TRBV5-4 and TRBJ2-3, with 12 bases aligning to TRBD2. Germline V gene sequence: CDR1 SGHNT, CDR2 YYREEE (reference sequence). There are 16 residues in the CDR3. After removal of 2 bases from V and 2 bases from J, the junction contained 3 bases not matched to a gene. As DNA, the CDR3 is TGTGCCAGCAGCTTCAGGACTAGCGGGACCACAGATACGCAGTATTTT. Its protein product is CASSFRTSGTTDTQYF. The variable domain in full, completed from reference TRBV5-4 and TRBJ2-3, reads ETGVTQSPTHLIKTRGQQVTLRCSSQSGHNTVSWYQQALGQGPQFIFQYYREEENGRGNFPPRFSGLQFPNYSSELNVNALELDDSALYLCASSFRTSGTTDTQYFGPGTRLTVL.

The genes are TRBV19 and TRBJ2-1; D might be TRBD1 (7 bases). V lost 4 bases and J 8 bases, leaving 18 bases between the germline ends. Germline values: CDR1 LNHDA, CDR2 SQIVND (reference sequence). The CDR3 has 15 amino acids. CDR3 sequence (DNA): TGTGCCAGTAGTAATGGAGGGGGCGCGATTTATGAGCAGTTCTTC. Protein product: CASSNGGGAIYEQFF. Supplemented by reference TRBV19 and TRBJ2-1, the full variable domain reads DGGITQSPKYLFRKEGQNVTLSCEQNLNHDAMYWYRQDPGQGLRLIYYSQIVNDFQKGDIAEGYSVSREKKESFPLTVTSAQKNPTAFYLCASSNGGGAIYEQFFGPGTRLTVL.

The chain combines TRBV5-1 with TRBJ2-2, with 9 bases lining up with TRBD2. The germline V gene encodes CDR1 SGHRS and CDR2 YFSETQ. Trimming at V came to 1 base and at J to 7 bases, leaving 5 bases not matched to a gene. This CDR3 is 15 amino acids long. As DNA, the CDR3 is TGCGCCAGCAGCTTGTGGACTAGCGCGGACGGGGAGCTGTTTTTT. It is translated as CASSLWTSADGELFF.

This chain joins TRBV9 and TRBJ2-3, with 8 bases matching TRBD2. J gave up 2 bases and V 0 bases, and 5 bases lay outside the gene matches. In germline, CDR1 is SGDLS, CDR2 YYNGEE. The CDR3 loop spans 16 amino acids. The CDR3 loop is CASSVGAGDPTDTQYF. The DNA of the CDR3 is TGTGCCAGCAGCGTAGGAGCGGGGGACCCCACAGATACGCAGTATTTT.

The V and J genes are TRBV5-1 and TRBJ1-2; 8 bases are shared with TRBD1. CDR1 is SGHRS, CDR2 YFSETQ, per germline. The CDR3 is made up of 16 amino acids. Trimming took 4 bases from V and 6 from J; bases not matched to a gene: 14. CDR3 sequence: CASSPFGQGRMDGYTF. In DNA, the CDR3 is TGCGCCAGCAGCCCTTTCGGACAGGGAAGGATGGATGGCTACACCTTC.

The V and J genes are TRBV7-9 and TRBJ1-3; 7 bases line up with TRBD1. Losses at the gene ends were 5 bases for V and 0 bases for J; bases not matched to a gene: 10. The CDR3 extends over 17 amino acids. Germline loops: CDR1 SEHNR, CDR2 FQNEAQ (reference sequence). CDR3 loop: CASSTQQGRLSGNTIYF. DNA for the CDR3: TGTGCCAGCAGCACCCAACAGGGGAGGCTCTCTGGAAACACCATATATTTT.

The CDR3 region has the DNA TGTGCCACCAGCGCTAGACAGACGAACACTGAAGCTTTCTTT. This gives the protein CATSARQTNTEAFF. V usage is TRBV15 and J usage is TRBJ1-1; possible D gene TRBD1, 5 bases. This CDR3 has 14 residues. Germline values: CDR1 LNHNV, CDR2 YYDKDF (reference sequence). Trimming removed 5 bases from V and 1 base from J, with 11 bases in between. Together with reference TRBV15 and TRBJ1-1, the CDR3 gives the full variable domain: DAMVIQNPRYQVTQFGKPVTLSCSQTLNHNVMYWYQQKSSQAPKLLFHYYDKDFNNEADTPDNFQSRRPNTSFCFLDIRSPGLGDTAMYLCATSARQTNTEAFFGQGTRLTVV.

As for this clone: At one boundary the junction diverges from the germline segment, which might be a read error. The V and J genes are TRBV7-7 and TRBJ2-5; 7 positions agree with TRBD1. Germline CDR1 and CDR2: SSHAT and FNYEAQ (reference sequence). The CDR3 has 14 amino acids. The CDR3 sequence is CASSPDRVEETQYF. CDR3 DNA: TGTGCTAGCAGCCCCGACAGGGTCGAGGAGACCCAGTACTTC.

The rearrangement joins TRBV18 to TRBJ2-7; 8 positions match TRBD1. The CDR3 contains 17 residues. J gave up 1 base and V 3 bases, and 11 bases lay outside the gene matches. Germline loops: CDR1 KGHSH, CDR2 LQKENI. This CDR3 reads CASSPSTGGYGSYEQYF. The CDR3 coding sequence is TGTGCCAGCTCACCGTCTACAGGGGGTTATGGTTCCTACGAGCAGTACTTC.

V usage is TRBV19 and J usage is TRBJ2-7; TRBD2 matches 11 bases. This CDR3 has 16 residues. CDR1 and CDR2 from the germline V gene are LNHDA and SQIVND (reference sequence). The trim removed 4 bases at V and 3 bases at J, leaving 8 bases unmatched. The CDR3 DNA reads as TGTGCCAGTAGTACCTCCGGGACTAGCGGAAACTACGAGCAGTACTTC. This gives the protein CASSTSGTSGNYEQYF.

V usage is TRBV19 and J usage is TRBJ2-1; 9 nucleotides agree with TRBD2. This CDR3 spans 15 amino acids. Per the germline V gene, CDR1 is LNHDA and CDR2 is SQIVND (reference sequence). V lost 7 bases and J lost 5; bases outside the gene matches: 9. This CDR3 is CASTQAGGANNEQFF. The CDR3 coding sequence is TGTGCCAGTACCCAAGCGGGAGGTGCGAACAATGAGCAGTTCTTC.

With respect to this clone: An end of the junction differs from the germline gene, which may be a read error. This chain links TRBV18 with TRBJ2-1; D call uncertain. The germline CDR1 and CDR2 sequences are KGHSH and LQKENI. The CDR3 totals 14 residues. In DNA form, the CDR3 reads TGTGCCAGCTCTCCACAATCTCGGTACAATGAGCAGTTCTTC. This encodes CASSPQSRYNEQFF.

The V gene is TRBV7-9, the J gene TRBJ2-4; D might be TRBD2 (5 bases). Per germline, CDR1 SEHNR and CDR2 FQNEAQ (reference sequence). Trimming left V 1 base short and J 10 bases short, with 14 bases between. This CDR3 has 14 residues. DNA of the CDR3: TGTGCCAGCAGCTTAGGGATGGCCCCGGGAATTCAGTACTTC. This translates into CASSLGMAPGIQYF.

The V gene is TRBV2, the J gene TRBJ2-2; 9 bases agree with TRBD2. V trimming: 3 bases; J trimming: 3 bases; junction bases outside the gene matches: 2. The germline CDR1 and CDR2 sequences are SNHLY and FYNNEI. This CDR3 contains 15 residues. This chain's CDR3 is CASSERLADTGELFF. The DNA for the CDR3 is TGTGCCAGCAGTGAGCGACTAGCGGACACCGGGGAGCTGTTTTTT.

The chain joins TRBV19 to TRBJ2-3; 12 bases line up with TRBD2. V shed 6 bases and J 5 bases; nucleotides not matched to a gene: 6. The length of the CDR3 is 15 residues. Germline CDR1 is LNHDA and CDR2 is SQIVND (reference sequence). The CDR3 nucleotides read TGTGCCAGTAGACTAGCGGGAGGCGTCCAAGATACGCAGTATTTT. Its protein is CASRLAGGVQDTQYF.

The chain couples TRBV4-1 to TRBJ1-2, with D hard to call. CDR1 is MGHRA and CDR2 is YSYEKL in the germline V gene. The germline V and J ends were trimmed by 2 bases and 2 bases, with 9 bases remaining between them. The CDR3 is 14 amino acids. CDR3 sequence: CASSQSTGNYGYTF. CDR3 bases: TGCGCCAGCAGCCAATCAACGGGGAACTATGGCTACACCTTC.

CDR3 DNA sequence: TGTGCCAGCAGCTTGGGCGGGAGGGCCTATGAGACCCAGTACTTC. As protein: CASSLGGRAYETQYF. The V gene is TRBV5-5, the J gene TRBJ2-5; 9 bases agree with TRBD2. The CDR3 is 15 amino acids. The V and J ends lost 0 bases and 5 bases, in that order; junction bases with no gene match: 5. Germline loops: CDR1 SGHKS, CDR2 YYEKEE (reference sequence).

This clone was counted once. This chain links TRBV18 with TRBJ2-2, with a tentative D call TRBD1 (6 bases). Trimming left V 3 bases short and J 0 bases short, with 11 bases between. CDR1 KGHSH and CDR2 LQKENI come from the germline V gene. This CDR3 region has 16 residues. The CDR3, as DNA: TGTGCCAGCTCACCTGGGACACCCGCGAACACCGGGGAGCTGTTTTTT. Amino acids: CASSPGTPANTGELFF.

This clone was found once. The chain joins TRBV10-1 to TRBJ2-1; 8 bases map to TRBD1. Germline V gives CDR1 WNHNN, CDR2 SYGVQD (reference sequence). CDR3 length: 19 residues. V dropped 6 bases and J dropped 4; count of bases not matched to a gene: 20. The CDR3 region has the DNA TGCGCCAGCAGGGGCCCCCGGGACAGGACTTGCCAGTGGTACAATGAGCAGTTCTTC. Translated: CASRGPRDRTCQWYNEQFF.

This sequence joins TRBV14 and TRBJ2-7; D may be TRBD1 (5 bases). Between the trimmed V and J ends, which lost 5 bases and 2 bases, there was a span of 13 bases. This CDR3 is built from 14 residues. CDR1 is SGHDN and CDR2 is FVKESK in the germline V gene. The DNA for the CDR3 is TGTGCCAGCAGCAGGCAGGCAGGGACCTACGAGCAGTACTTC. Amino acids: CASSRQAGTYEQYF. Together with reference TRBV14 and TRBJ2-7, the CDR3 gives the full variable domain: EAGVTQFPSHSVIEKGQTVTLRCDPISGHDNLYWYRRVMGKEIKFLLHFVKESKQDESGMPNNRFLAERTGGTYSTLKVQPAELEDSGVYFCASSRQAGTYEQYFGPGTRLTVT.

The CDR3 is CASRPDRENSPLHF. CDR3 nucleotide sequence: TGCGCCAGCAGACCCGACAGGGAAAATTCACCCCTCCACTTT. This rearrangement joins TRBV10-2 to TRBJ1-6, with 7 bases matching TRBD1. The CDR3 contains 14 residues. The ends lost 6 bases at V and 7 bases at J; junction bases unmatched: 6. The V gene's germline CDR1 is WSHSY and CDR2 SAAADI.